This T cell receptor beta chain was obtained from a study of cytotoxic CD8 clonotypes in ibrutinib-treated CLL. Across the study: The patients comprised about eleven relapsed/refractory and about 16 treatment-naive cases, roughly 18 IGHV unmutated.

Generated by immunoSEQ multiplex PCR, the TCRdb table keeps only in-frame clones and is missing some. The sample yields around 52,000 clones, 50% to 70% seen once. Study-wide points: Treatment saw public clonotypes, which were uncommon, either contract or stay stable. Baseline values of clonality outstripped age-matched healthy donors and followed circulating CD8+ T-cell counts.

In germline, CDR1 is MNHEY, CDR2 SMNVEV (reference sequence). V was trimmed by 7 bases and J by 0 bases, leaving 11 bases between them. The CDR3 is 14 amino acids. Comment on this clone: Its antigen remains unknown.

The sequence came from a human donor with chronic lymphocytic leukemia. Specimen: PBMCs, collected after 24 months of ibrutinib treatment. The V and J genes are TRBV27 and TRBJ2-3, with no clear D. This chain's CDR3 is CASIPATSTDTQYF. The CDR3, as DNA: TGTGCCAGCATCCCAGCGACTAGCACAGATACGCAGTATTTT.